The next 14 T cell receptor beta chains were all read from a single sample in a study of blood T cell repertoires in COVID-19. The protocol was immunoSEQ multiplex PCR, while the TCRdb copy is restricted to in-frame clones and leaves out a portion. The sample lists approximately 300,000 clones, around 90% seen once, with approximately 4.3% in the top ten. Sequencing was carried out using PBMCs or T cells enriched from blood (not recorded which). The receptor set was obtained from a woman in her late teens or twenties with acute COVID-19.

This rearrangement joins TRBV20-1 to TRBJ2-7; 9 bases align to TRBD1. CDR1 and CDR2 (germline): DFQATT, SNEGSKA (reference sequence). V shed 3 bases and J 4 bases; nucleotides not matched to a gene: 4. This CDR3 has 13 residues. The CDR3 region is CSASWDRDYEQYF. CDR3 in DNA: TGCAGTGCTAGTTGGGACAGGGATTACGAGCAGTACTTC.

This sequence joins TRBV5-1 and TRBJ2-1; 12 bases are shared with TRBD2. Losses at the gene ends were 4 bases for V and 5 bases for J; bases not matched to a gene: 7. CDR1 and CDR2 (germline): SGHRS, YFSETQ. The CDR3 has 16 amino acids. Written as DNA, the CDR3 is TGCGCCAGCAGCACGCTAGCGGGAGGGCTACACAATGAGCAGTTCTTC. Translation gives CASSTLAGGLHNEQFF.

This clone was recorded only once. The gene calls are TRBV19 and TRBJ2-3; D is possibly TRBD2 (5 bases). Trimming shortened V by 7 bases and J by 6 bases, and 11 bases separated the two germline ends. The CDR3 has 12 residues. CDR1 and CDR2 from the germline V gene are LNHDA and SQIVND (reference sequence). CDR3 in DNA: TGTGCCAGTATGAGCGGTGGGGATACGCAGTATTTT. It translates to CASMSGGDTQYF.

The chain has TRBV3-1 (or the pseudogene TRBV3-2) and TRBJ2-1; 7 positions agree with TRBD2. Germline trimming cut 10 bases from V and 5 bases from J; bases unmatched to any gene: 8. The CDR3 runs 13 residues. Germline V gives CDR1 LGHDT, CDR2 YNNKEL (reference sequence). The CDR3 region has the DNA TGTGCCACAGTCGGGCTAGCGGACAATGAGCAGTTCTTC. Translating gives CATVGLADNEQFF.

This clone was detected once. This chain connects TRBV19 to TRBJ2-6; D is unclear. The CDR3 is made up of 15 amino acids. From germline, CDR1 is LNHDA and CDR2 SQIVND (reference sequence). V was shortened by 3 bases and J by 0 bases, with 6 bases between the two germline ends. The CDR3 loop reads CASSISLSGANVLTF. In nucleotides, the CDR3 is TGTGCCAGTAGTATTTCCCTCTCTGGGGCCAACGTCCTGACTTTC.

The rearrangement links TRBV7-9 to TRBJ2-7; 7 bases align to TRBD2. This CDR3 has 14 residues. The V and J ends lost 4 bases and 2 bases, in that order; junction bases with no gene match: 5. Germline-derived CDR1 and CDR2 are SEHNR and FQNEAQ (reference sequence). The CDR3 sequence is CASSSRLATYEQYF. CDR3 sequence (DNA): TGTGCCAGCAGCTCGCGACTAGCTACCTACGAGCAGTACTTC.

The chain employs TRBV27 and TRBJ1-6; D gene ambiguous. The CDR3 runs to 15 residues. The germline V gene has CDR1 MNHEY and CDR2 SMNVEV (reference sequence). Trimming removed 3 bases from V and 4 bases from J, with 10 bases in between. The CDR3, as DNA: TGTGCCAGCAGTTTCGGCAGGAATTATAATTCACCCCTCCACTTT. Amino acid sequence: CASSFGRNYNSPLHF.

About this clone itself: One end of the junction does not line up with germline, which may come from a read error. DNA of the CDR3: TGTGCCAGCAGCCCGGACAGCCGATTCGCCTTC. Translation gives CASSPDSRFAF. The chain recombines TRBV28 with TRBJ1-2, with a weak D call TRBD1 (6 bases). Germline V gene data show CDR1 as MDHEN and CDR2 as SYDVKM. This CDR3 is 11 amino acids long.

The chain joins TRBV24-1 to TRBJ2-1; TRBD2 might be the D (6 bases). Trimming removed 1 base from V and 0 bases from J, with 9 bases in between. Looked up from germline, CDR1 is KGHDR and CDR2 is SFDVKD. The CDR3 spans 16 residues. In nucleotides, the CDR3 is TGTGCCACCAGTGATTTCGGCGGGATCTCCTACAATGAGCAGTTCTTC. Amino acid sequence: CATSDFGGISYNEQFF.

The V gene is TRBV28, the J gene TRBJ2-5, with D maybe TRBD1 (6 bases). CDR3 length equals 12 residues. CDR1 and CDR2 from the germline V gene are MDHEN and SYDVKM. V was shortened by 7 bases and J by 5 bases, with 11 bases between the two germline ends. CDR3 in amino acids: CASTLRGETQYF. In DNA, the CDR3 is TGTGCCAGCACCTTAAGGGGGGAGACCCAGTACTTC.

The chain couples TRBV10-3 to TRBJ1-1, with 7 positions matching TRBD1. CDR1 ENHRY and CDR2 SYGVKD come from the germline V gene. This CDR3 is 13 amino acids long. The V gene end was trimmed by 6 bases and the J gene end by 1 base; junction bases not matched to a gene: 2. CDR3: CAIRGQPNTEAFF. The CDR3 nucleotides are TGTGCCATCAGGGGACAGCCGAACACTGAAGCTTTCTTT.

The chain joins TRBV6-5 to TRBJ1-5; TRBD1 matches 7 bases. The CDR3 has 15 amino acids. The J segment lost 6 bases and the V segment lost 0 bases, leaving 5 bases of the junction unmatched. From germline, CDR1 is MNHEY and CDR2 SVGAGI. In DNA form, the CDR3 reads TGTGCCAGCAGTTACTCGAAACAGGGGCGTCAGCCCCAGCATTTT. It yields the protein CASSYSKQGRQPQHF.

This clone has only one observation. The chain uses TRBV28 and TRBJ2-7; possible D gene TRBD1, 6 bases. V lost 5 bases to trimming and J lost 2 bases, with 13 bases between them. This CDR3 has 14 amino acids. Germline V lookup: CDR1 MDHEN, CDR2 SYDVKM. The CDR3 here is CASSPGQNPYEQYF. For the CDR3, the DNA is TGTGCCAGCAGTCCCGGACAGAACCCCTACGAGCAGTACTTC.

J is TRBJ2-1 and V is TRBV7-9; maybe TRBD2 (6 bases). This CDR3 spans 15 amino acids. Trimming removed 2 bases at V and 4 bases at J, with 12 bases between. The germline V gene has CDR1 SEHNR and CDR2 FQNEAQ (reference sequence). This chain's CDR3 is CASSLLGGDYNEQFF. The CDR3 DNA follows: TGTGCCAGCAGCTTATTGGGCGGGGATTACAATGAGCAGTTCTTC.